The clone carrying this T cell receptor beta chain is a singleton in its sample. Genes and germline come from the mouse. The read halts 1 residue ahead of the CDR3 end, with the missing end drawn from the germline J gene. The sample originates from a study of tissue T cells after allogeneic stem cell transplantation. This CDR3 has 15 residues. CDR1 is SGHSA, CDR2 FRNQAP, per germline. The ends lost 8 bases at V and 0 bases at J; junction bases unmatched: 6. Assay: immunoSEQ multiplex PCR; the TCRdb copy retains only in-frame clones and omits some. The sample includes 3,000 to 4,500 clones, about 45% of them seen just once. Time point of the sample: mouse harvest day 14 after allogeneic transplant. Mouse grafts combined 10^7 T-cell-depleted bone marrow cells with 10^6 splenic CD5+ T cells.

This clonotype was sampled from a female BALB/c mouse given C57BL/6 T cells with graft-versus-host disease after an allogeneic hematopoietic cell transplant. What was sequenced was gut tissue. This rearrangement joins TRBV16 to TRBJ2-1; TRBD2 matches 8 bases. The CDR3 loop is CASLGGGHNYAEQFF. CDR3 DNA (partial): TGTGCAAGCTTGGGGGGGGGCCATAACTATGCTGAGCAGTTC. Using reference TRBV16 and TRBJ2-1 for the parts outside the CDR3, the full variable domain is NAGVIQTPRHKVTGKGQEATLWCEPISGHSAVFWYRQTIVQGLEFLTYFRNQAPIDDSGMPKERFSAQMPNQSHSTLKIQSTQPQDSAVYLCASLGGGHNYAEQFFGPGTRLTVL.